This T cell receptor beta chain was sequenced during a study of blood T cell repertoires in COVID-19. The CDR3 spans 13 residues. Germline values: CDR1 SGHRS, CDR2 YFSETQ. V gave up 0 bases and J gave up 11 bases; unmatched junction bases: 5. As processed by the authors: How many nucleated cells were present was estimated from reference gene primer amplification. Clones were read by immunoSEQ multiplex PCR, and TCRdb kept only the in-frame ones, dropping some. V and J calls plus clone size are reproduced from that table; the DNA served to infer D and trimming. Among about 76,000 clones, approximately 86% were seen once, and the ten largest hold 15% to 20%.

The chain uses TRBV5-1 and TRBJ1-1, with 9 bases matching TRBD1. The clonotype originates from a human donor in a cohort sampled during active COVID-19. Specimen: peripheral blood. Here the CDR3 DNA reads TGCGCCAGCAGCTTGGCCGGGACAGGGTTTGCTTTCTTT. It is translated as CASSLAGTGFAFF.